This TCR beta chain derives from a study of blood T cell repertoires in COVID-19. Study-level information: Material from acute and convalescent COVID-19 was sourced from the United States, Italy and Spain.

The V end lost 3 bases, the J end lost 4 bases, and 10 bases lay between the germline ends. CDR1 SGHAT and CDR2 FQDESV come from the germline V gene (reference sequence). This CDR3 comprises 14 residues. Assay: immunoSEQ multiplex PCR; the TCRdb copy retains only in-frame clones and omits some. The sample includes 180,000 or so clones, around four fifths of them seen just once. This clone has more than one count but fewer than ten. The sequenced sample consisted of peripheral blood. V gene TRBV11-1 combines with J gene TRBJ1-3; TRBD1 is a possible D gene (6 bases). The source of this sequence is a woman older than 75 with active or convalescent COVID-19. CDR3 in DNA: TGTGCCAGCAGCTTCGGGACACTCGGAAACACCATATATTTT. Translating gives CASSFGTLGNTIYF.